The 10 T cell receptor beta chains below were found in one sample sequenced in a study of blood T cells in healthy people across ages. A J-beta primer mix and a sample-barcoded 5' primer were used in a second PCR of roughly 6 to 11 cycles. TCRdb ran MiXCR on the 5' RACE reads and lists one entry per CDR3 protein. Found here are about 1.5 million distinct CDR3 sequences, about 42% of them singletons; the top ten hold about 3.8%. The sample taken for sequencing was blood. The origin of the receptors is a woman between 18 and 29 years old in good health.

The J gene is TRBJ2-5, the V gene TRBV9; D call uncertain. This CDR3 has 15 residues. Trimming removed 3 bases from V and 2 bases from J, with 14 bases in between. The germline gives CDR1 SGDLS, CDR2 YYNGEE. The CDR3 DNA follows: TGTGCCAGCAGCGCCCGGCTAGACGGTCAAGAGACCCAGTACTTC. This gives the protein CASSARLDGQETQYF.

This clonotype was seen a handful of times. The rearrangement joins TRBV6-1 to TRBJ1-2, with D uncertain. V dropped 2 bases and J dropped 4 bases, with 11 bases sitting between them. The CDR3 loop spans 14 amino acids. In germline, CDR1 is MNHNS, CDR2 SASEGT. The CDR3 nucleotides are TGTGCCAGCAGTGAATTAGGGCCGATCTATGGCTACACCTTC. Protein sequence: CASSELGPIYGYTF.

This clonotype showed up just a few times. The genes are TRBV5-1 and TRBJ1-1; no clear D. The CDR3 spans 14 residues. The V end was cut by 7 bases, the J end by 4 bases, with 17 bases between. The V gene's germline CDR1 is SGHRS and CDR2 YFSETQ. The CDR3 DNA reads as TGCGCCAGCCATAGGAGGGATTCGGGCACTGAAGCTTTCTTT. Protein: CASHRRDSGTEAFF.

This chain connects TRBV7-9 to TRBJ2-1; 8 bases align to TRBD1. This CDR3 region has 17 residues. Germline V CDR1 and CDR2: SEHNR, FQNEAQ (reference sequence). The ends lost 3 bases at V and 8 bases at J; junction bases unmatched: 15. The CDR3 DNA reads as TGTGCCAGCAGCTTCACCTTCGACAGGGGCGAGGGCGATGAGCAGTTCTTC. As protein: CASSFTFDRGEGDEQFF.

This chain links TRBV9 with TRBJ2-3, with TRBD2 identical over 10 bases. Germline CDR1 SGDLS, CDR2 YYNGEE. V shed 4 bases, J shed 3 bases, and the junction held 5 bases outside the gene matches. The CDR3 is 15 amino acids. The chain's CDR3 is CASSISGGATDTQYF. CDR3 DNA: TGTGCCAGCAGCATCAGCGGGGGGGCAACAGATACGCAGTATTTT.

This clonotype appeared a few times. The rearrangement uses TRBV20-1 and TRBJ2-5; tentatively, D is TRBD1 or TRBD2 (5 bases each). Trimming stripped 3 bases from V and 5 bases from J, with 19 bases between. Per the germline V gene, CDR1 is DFQATT and CDR2 is SNEGSKA (reference sequence). The CDR3 extends over 15 amino acids. This chain's CDR3 is CSASLGPEAGETQYF. In DNA form, the CDR3 reads TGCAGTGCTAGCCTGGGACCAGAAGCTGGGGAGACCCAGTACTTC.

The chain employs TRBV11-1 and TRBJ2-7, with D hard to call. V was shortened by 2 bases and J by 3 bases, with 11 bases between the two germline ends. The germline CDR1 and CDR2 sequences are SGHAT and FQDESV (reference sequence). The CDR3 is 14 amino acids. This CDR3 reads CASSLNLDGYEQYF. CDR3 nucleotides: TGTGCCAGCAGCTTAAACCTCGACGGCTACGAGCAGTACTTC.

As DNA, the CDR3 is TGTGCCAGCAGCCAGACCATAGAGACCCAGTACTTC. Translated: CASSQTIETQYF. The chain couples TRBV11-2 to TRBJ2-5; D is undetermined. There are 12 residues in the CDR3. V lost 5 bases to trimming and J lost 4 bases, with 8 bases between them. Germline V gene data show CDR1 as SGHAT and CDR2 as FQNNGV.

The V call is TRBV2, the J call TRBJ1-5; D is undetermined. V was trimmed by 3 bases and J by 2 bases, leaving 11 bases between them. The length of the CDR3 is 15 residues. Looked up from germline, CDR1 is SNHLY and CDR2 is FYNNEI. The CDR3 DNA is TGTGCCAGCAGTGAGGCGGGGTATGGCAATCAGCCCCAGCATTTT. This translates into CASSEAGYGNQPQHF.

The V and J genes are TRBV29-1 and TRBJ2-1; D remains ambiguous. V lost 6 bases to trimming and J lost 6 bases, with 18 bases between them. Germline CDR1 and CDR2: SQVTM and ANQGSEA. This CDR3 has 14 residues. CDR3 DNA sequence: TGCAGCGTAGAGACCTACCGGGTACCCAATGAGCAGTTCTTC. Its translation is CSVETYRVPNEQFF.